The sequence of this TCR beta chain was determined in a study of cytomegalovirus exposure and HLA in healthy donors. Study-level background: Assignment to the Caucasian-associated ancestry cluster applied to approximately 79% of the approximately 420 genotyped donors.

PCR was performed using 60 Vbeta and 13 Jbeta primers. Generated by immunoSEQ multiplex PCR, the TCRdb table keeps only in-frame clones and is missing some. The table shows about 190,000 clones, with over 60% occurring only once. CDR1 is LGHNT, CDR2 FRNRAP, per germline. This CDR3 region has 14 residues. With 6 bases clipped from V and 2 bases from J, the junction kept 6 bases outside the gene matches. Concerning this clone itself: Its target is unknown.

Notes on the study in general: Follow-up analysis later connected one missense variant in DCLRE1C with trimming of TCR beta V- and J-genes. Most TCR sequences proved rare, with some public TCRs found in many donors. In an earlier analysis, in approximately 630 donors, most V segments appeared productive either ~87% or ~30% of the time.

The sequencing input was PBMCs. The genes are TRBV12-5 and TRBJ2-7; 8 bases match TRBD1. This sequence originates from a man aged 30 to 45 in good health and CMV-seropositive. The CDR3 coding sequence is TGTGCTAGTGGGGTGCTGGGACAGGCCTACGAGCAGTACTTC. Its translation is CASGVLGQAYEQYF.